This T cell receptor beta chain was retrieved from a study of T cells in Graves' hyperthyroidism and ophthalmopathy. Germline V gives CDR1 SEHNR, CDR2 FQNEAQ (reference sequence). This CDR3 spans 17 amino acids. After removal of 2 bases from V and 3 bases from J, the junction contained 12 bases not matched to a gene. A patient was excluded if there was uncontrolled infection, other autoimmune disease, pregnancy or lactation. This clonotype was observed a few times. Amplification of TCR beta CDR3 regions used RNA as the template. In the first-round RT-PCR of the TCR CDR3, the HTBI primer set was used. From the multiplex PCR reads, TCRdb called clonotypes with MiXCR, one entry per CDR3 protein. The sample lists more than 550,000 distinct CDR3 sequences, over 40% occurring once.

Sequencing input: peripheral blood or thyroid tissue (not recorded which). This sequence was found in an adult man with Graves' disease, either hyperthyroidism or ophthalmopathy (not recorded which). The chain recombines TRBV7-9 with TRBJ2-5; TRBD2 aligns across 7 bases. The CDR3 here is CASSLYGTTHTKETQYF. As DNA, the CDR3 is TGTGCCAGCAGCTTATATGGGACTACCCACACCAAAGAGACCCAGTACTTC.